Presented here are 22 T cell receptor beta chains from one specimen sequenced in a study of glioma-infiltrating T cells. TCR alpha and beta CDR3 regions were amplified from RNA using iRepertoire nested multiplex PCR. TCRdb reprocessed the multiplex PCR reads with MiXCR, giving one entry per CDR3 protein. Counted here are under 50,000 distinct CDR3 sequences, approximately 20% occurring once; the ten biggest clones make up almost 6.5%. What was sequenced was glioma tissue, nonneoplastic brain tissue, or PBMCs (not recorded which). The origin of the receptors is a human donor with low-grade glioma or glioblastoma, undergoing nonglioma brain surgery, or in good health (not recorded which).

This clonotype occurred a few times. With a much larger clone just one base away, this may be a read error. V gene TRBV28 combines with J gene TRBJ2-7; 7 bases are a match to TRBD1. The V and J ends lost 3 bases and 3 bases, in that order; junction bases with no gene match: 5. This CDR3 region has 14 residues. The V gene's germline CDR1 is MDHEN and CDR2 SYDVKM. This chain's CDR3 is CASSFGTAYYEQYF. In nucleotides, the CDR3 is TGTGCCAGCAGTTTTGGGACAGCCTACTACGAGCAGTACTTC. The entire variable domain, with the rest obtained from reference TRBV28 and TRBJ2-7, is as follows: DVKVTQSSRYLVKRTGEKVFLECVQDMDHENMFWYRQDPGLGLRLIYFSYDVKMKEKGDIPEGYSVSREKKERFSLILESASTNQTSMYLCASSFGTAYYEQYFGPGTRLTVT.

This clonotype was seen ten or more times. CDR3 nucleotide sequence: TGTGCCAGCTCCCAAGGACAGGGTAAACAGCCCCAGCATTTT. Translated, it gives CASSQGQGKQPQHF. The chain joins TRBV18 to TRBJ1-5, with TRBD1 matching over 8 bases. The CDR3 spans 14 residues. J was trimmed by 7 bases and V by 6 bases; bases with no gene match: 8. Germline assignment: CDR1 KGHSH and CDR2 LQKENI.

This clonotype was observed at least ten times. This sequence joins TRBV6-2 or TRBV6-3 and TRBJ2-5; unclear D gene. Germline-derived CDR1 and CDR2 are MNHEY and SVGEGT. Trimming removed 0 bases from V and 4 bases from J, with 9 bases in between. This CDR3 spans 14 amino acids. The CDR3 here is CASSYSSPRETQYF. In nucleotides, the CDR3 is TGTGCCAGCAGTTACTCCAGCCCCAGAGAGACCCAGTACTTC.

This clonotype is judged medium-sized (0.01 to 0.1%). V is TRBV6-2 or TRBV6-3 and J is TRBJ2-1, with 9 bases matching TRBD2. The CDR3 loop spans 14 amino acids. Losses at the gene ends were 6 bases for V and 7 bases for J; bases not matched to a gene: 7. CDR1 MNHEY and CDR2 SVGEGT come from the germline V gene. The CDR3 region is CASRKGLAWNEQFF. CDR3 bases: TGTGCCAGCAGGAAGGGACTAGCATGGAATGAGCAGTTCTTC.

This clonotype was counted only a few times. This may be a read error: a much more frequent sequence differs by one nucleotide. CDR3 residues: CAGSPLGSGEVEYNEQFF. The DNA for the CDR3 is TGTGCCGGCAGTCCCCTAGGATCCGGTGAGGTTGAGTACAATGAGCAGTTCTTC. V gene TRBV28 combines with J gene TRBJ2-1, with D unclear. In germline, CDR1 is MDHEN, CDR2 SYDVKM. The CDR3 runs to 18 residues.

This clonotype has just a few counts. The V gene is TRBV7-9, the J gene TRBJ2-3; 8 bases fit TRBD2. From germline, CDR1 is SEHNR and CDR2 FQNEAQ (reference sequence). Germline trimming cut 8 bases from V and 0 bases from J; bases unmatched to any gene: 7. This CDR3 contains 15 residues. The CDR3 spells CASGTGGPSTDTQYF. CDR3 DNA sequence: TGTGCCAGCGGAACGGGAGGGCCTAGCACAGATACGCAGTATTTT.

Only a few counts were recorded for this clonotype. CDR3 nucleotides: TGCAGCGTCTCCGGGACAGTTAGCTCCTACGAGCAGTACTTC. It encodes CSVSGTVSSYEQYF. This chain uses TRBV29-1 with TRBJ2-7; TRBD1 matches at 7 bases. From germline, CDR1 is SQVTM and CDR2 ANQGSEA. The CDR3 runs 14 residues. The trim removed 6 bases at V and 0 bases at J, leaving 8 bases unmatched.

The sample holds many counts of this clonotype. The chain links TRBV4-1 to TRBJ2-2; TRBD2 matches 10 bases. The CDR3 has 17 residues. Germline V gene data show CDR1 as MGHRA and CDR2 as YSYEKL. V trimming: 8 bases; J trimming: 5 bases; junction bases outside the gene matches: 14. The CDR3: CASQSSGGRGSTGELFF. CDR3 coding DNA: TGCGCCAGCCAGTCTAGCGGGGGCCGGGGGAGTACCGGGGAGCTGTTTTTT.

This clonotype was observed at least ten times. The rearrangement uses TRBV6-6 and TRBJ2-7, with D perhaps being TRBD1 or TRBD2 (5 bases each). Per the germline V gene, CDR1 is MNHNY and CDR2 is SVGAGI (reference sequence). This CDR3 is 12 amino acids long. Trimming took 0 bases from V and 11 from J, leaving 11 bases between them. CDR3: CASSYSRGREYF. CDR3 coding DNA: TGTGCCAGCAGTTACTCGAGGGGAAGGGAGTACTTC.

A remark on this clonotype: A much larger clonotype is one base distant, so this may be a read error. The chain links TRBV14 to TRBJ2-2; a weak D match, TRBD1 (7 bases). V shed 5 bases and J shed 9 bases, with 22 bases lying between them. CDR1 and CDR2 from the germline V gene are SGHDN and FVKESK. The CDR3 has 16 amino acids. The CDR3 is CASSSDREAFGRELFF. CDR3 nucleotide sequence: TGTGCCAGCAGCTCTGACAGGGAGGCCTTCGGCCGGGAGCTGTTTTTT.

Only a few counts were recorded for this clonotype. V is TRBV18 and J is TRBJ2-2; D is possibly TRBD2 (6 bases). Germline CDR1 KGHSH, CDR2 LQKENI. The CDR3 loop spans 17 amino acids. Deletions cut 4 bases from V and 0 bases from J, with 15 bases between. CDR3 nucleotide sequence: TGTGCCAGCTCACTTCAAGGTCGGAGGGCGAACACCGGGGAGCTGTTTTTT. As protein: CASSLQGRRANTGELFF.

Concerning this clonotype itself: Possible read error: a much larger clone is one base away. The V gene is TRBV5-4, the J gene TRBJ2-5; tentatively, D is TRBD2 (6 bases). V dropped 4 bases and J dropped 11 bases, with 24 bases sitting between them. Germline V CDR1 and CDR2: SGHNT, YYREEE (reference sequence). The CDR3 has 15 residues. The CDR3 nucleotides read TGTGCCAGCAGCCAAGAGGCTGGTAGCGGTAATGAGCAGTACTTC. Its translation: CASSQEAGSGNEQYF.

In its sample, this clonotype was seen many times. The chain combines TRBV2 with TRBJ2-7; 12 bases agree with TRBD2. J gave up 5 bases and V 6 bases, and 5 bases lay outside the gene matches. The CDR3 consists of 14 residues. The germline V gene has CDR1 SNHLY and CDR2 FYNNEI. For the CDR3, the DNA is TGTGCCAGCAGATCGGGACTAGCGGGCCACGAGCAGTACTTC. Its protein is CASRSGLAGHEQYF.

The sample holds a few counts of this clonotype. This may be a read error: a much more frequent sequence differs by one nucleotide. This chain links TRBV20-1 with TRBJ2-7, with 8 nucleotides matching TRBD1. The CDR3 sequence is 19 residues long. V was pared by 4 bases and J by 0 bases, with 20 bases of the junction left unmatched. Germline CDR1 and CDR2: DFQATT and SNEGSKA (reference sequence). The CDR3 bases are TGCAGTGCTAAACCCATCCGGACAGGGATCCATTACAACTCCTACGAGCAGTACTTC. Its protein product is CSAKPIRTGIHYNSYEQYF.

Many counts were recorded for this clonotype. The V call is TRBV7-9, the J call TRBJ2-3; the D gene is possibly TRBD2 (6 bases). With 5 bases removed from V and 0 bases from J, the gap between germline ends came to 9 bases. In germline, CDR1 is SEHNR, CDR2 FQNEAQ (reference sequence). The CDR3 covers 14 residues. CDR3 DNA sequence: TGTGCCAGCAGCCCGGCGGGAAGCACAGATACGCAGTATTTT. This gives the protein CASSPAGSTDTQYF.

The chain links TRBV29-1 to TRBJ2-5; D uncertain. CDR1 is SQVTM, CDR2 ANQGSEA, per germline. The CDR3 covers 14 residues. The ends were cut back, 4 bases at V and 0 bases at J, with 12 bases in the middle. The CDR3 nucleotides read TGCAGCGTTGTTATGGCCGGGTACCAAGAGACCCAGTACTTC. This translates into CSVVMAGYQETQYF.

This clonotype was seen many times. The V call is TRBV6-1, the J call TRBJ1-5; D may be TRBD1 (5 bases). Germline V gene data show CDR1 as MNHNS and CDR2 as SASEGT. The CDR3 runs to 15 residues. Trimming took off 6 bases at V and 6 bases at J, with 18 bases between the two ends. CDR3 region: CASSHRSGSVQPQHF. CDR3 nucleotide sequence: TGTGCCAGCAGCCACCGGTCAGGGTCGGTTCAGCCCCAGCATTTT.

The chain recombines TRBV12-3 or TRBV12-4 with TRBJ2-7; D may be TRBD1 (6 bases). CDR3 length: 12 amino acids. Trimming cost V 4 bases and J 3 bases, with 7 bases left between them. The CDR3 region has the DNA TGTGCCAGCAGTTCACAGGGCTACGAGCAGTACTTC. Its protein product is CASSSQGYEQYF.

Many counts were recorded for this clonotype. The gene calls are TRBV3-1 and TRBJ1-1; no reliable D call. Germline V lookup: CDR1 LGHDT, CDR2 YNNKEL (reference sequence). V dropped 0 bases and J dropped 11 bases, with 16 bases sitting between them. CDR3 length equals 14 residues. The CDR3 coding sequence is TGTGCCAGCAGCCAAGAGTTTCGGGCACGGTCTGCTTTCTTT. This translates into CASSQEFRARSAFF.

This clonotype was detected many times. The chain joins TRBV2 to TRBJ2-5, with a tentative D call TRBD1 (5 bases). This CDR3 has 12 residues. Germline V lookup: CDR1 SNHLY, CDR2 FYNNEI. V was shortened by 7 bases and J by 5 bases, with 11 bases between the two germline ends. CDR3 region: CASKGATETQYF. CDR3 bases: TGTGCCAGCAAAGGGGCAACGGAGACCCAGTACTTC.

As concerns this clonotype: A single base separates this from a much larger clone, so it may be a read error. V is TRBV2 and J is TRBJ2-3; D is ambiguous. The CDR3 contains 14 residues. The V gene's germline CDR1 is SNHLY and CDR2 FYNNEI. V dropped 0 bases and J dropped 2 bases, with 6 bases sitting between them. The DNA for the CDR3 is TGTGCCAGCAGTGAAGCGGGAAACACAGATACGCAGTATTTT. Translating gives CASSEAGNTDTQYF.

This clonotype was seen repeatedly, ten times or more. The chain combines TRBV20-1 with TRBJ2-7, with 8 bases matching TRBD2. V lost 7 bases to trimming and J lost 4 bases; unmatched junction nucleotides: 9. The CDR3 covers 13 residues. Germline lookup yields CDR1 DFQATT and CDR2 SNEGSKA (reference sequence). The CDR3 nucleotides read TGCAGTGTCAAAACGGGGGGGCGGTACGAGCAGTACTTC. This gives the protein CSVKTGGRYEQYF.